The 21 T cell receptor beta chains in this list originate from one sample, sequenced in a study of T cell repertoires in ileal Crohn's disease (dated by TCRdb to about 2019). The library was made by the immunoSEQ multiplex PCR assay. The clones in this table, taken by TCRdb from immuneACCESS, are in-frame only. Not every clone is retained; where verified, under half of the shortfall comes from an unresolved V gene, and the cause of the rest is unknown. For this sample there are a few thousand clones; about 80% appear just once. The ten most abundant clones make up roughly 12% of the sample. The specimen sequenced was ileal tissue. The source is an adult with Crohn's disease.

CDR3 residues: CASSLFQGTDGYTF. The CDR3 nucleotides read TGTGCCAGCAGCTTATTTCAGGGTACTGATGGCTACACCTTC. The rearrangement links TRBV7-2 to TRBJ1-2, with D possibly matching TRBD1 (5 bases). The germline V and J ends were trimmed by 2 bases and 6 bases, with 13 bases remaining between them. Germline V CDR1 and CDR2: SGHTA, FQGNSA. CDR3 length: 14 residues.

DNA of the CDR3: TGTGCCACCAGTAAAGGGGGGGGCCCTGAAGCTTTCTTT. It is translated as CATSKGGGPEAFF. V is TRBV15 and J is TRBJ1-1; tentative D call: TRBD1 (6 bases). V lost 6 bases and J 6 bases, leaving 14 bases between the germline ends. The germline V gene encodes CDR1 LNHNV and CDR2 YYDKDF (reference sequence). This CDR3 has 13 residues.

The V gene is TRBV29-1, the J gene TRBJ2-5; 8 bases agree with TRBD2. J lost 5 bases, V lost 8 bases, and 13 bases had no gene match. CDR1 and CDR2 (germline): SQVTM, ANQGSEA. The CDR3 totals 14 residues. This CDR3 reads CSLTQAGDEETQYF. The CDR3 region has the DNA TGCAGCCTCACTCAAGCGGGAGATGAGGAGACCCAGTACTTC.

The V and J genes are TRBV9 and TRBJ2-1, with 12 positions matching TRBD2. The CDR3 is made up of 16 amino acids. Looked up from germline, CDR1 is SGDLS and CDR2 is YYNGEE. Trimming at V came to 3 bases and at J to 10 bases, leaving 11 bases not matched to a gene. In DNA, the CDR3 is TGTGCCAGCAGCGAAGCGCTGACTAGCGGGAGACCCGAGCAGTTCTTC. Protein sequence: CASSEALTSGRPEQFF. Looking up the rest from reference TRBV9 and TRBJ2-1 gives the full variable domain: DSGVTQTPKHLITATGQRVTLRCSPRSGDLSVYWYQQSLDQGLQFLIQYYNGEERAKGNILERFSAQQFPDLHSELNLSSLELGDSALYFCASSEALTSGRPEQFFGPGTRLTVL.

V and J are TRBV5-1 and TRBJ2-4; 12 nucleotides agree with TRBD2. The germline V gene has CDR1 SGHRS and CDR2 YFSETQ. The CDR3 contains 17 residues. V shed 0 bases, J shed 3 bases, and the junction held 4 bases outside the gene matches. The DNA of the CDR3 is TGCGCCAGCAGCTTGGCCGGGGGACTAGCGGGCAAAAACATTCAGTACTTC. Translation: CASSLAGGLAGKNIQYF. The entire variable domain, with the rest obtained from reference TRBV5-1 and TRBJ2-4, is as follows: KAGVTQTPRYLIKTRGQQVTLSCSPISGHRSVSWYQQTPGQGLQFLFEYFSETQRNKGNFPGRFSGRQFSNSRSEMNVSTLELGDSALYLCASSLAGGLAGKNIQYFGAGTRLSVL.

On this clone: One end of the junction varies from germline; a read error may be responsible. This chain links TRBV7-7 with TRBJ2-5; D perhaps matches TRBD2 (5 bases). Germline-derived CDR1 and CDR2 are SSHAT and FNYEAQ (reference sequence). This CDR3 is 15 amino acids long. CDR3 in DNA: TGTGCTAGCAGCTTAGATTTTACTAGAGTACAGACCCAGTACTTC. It codes for CASSLDFTRVQTQYF.

The chain carries TRBV11-2 and TRBJ2-7, with 11 bases lining up with TRBD2. V was clipped by 6 bases and J by 4 bases; unmatched bases: 8. This CDR3 comprises 15 residues. Germline CDR1 reads SGHAT; CDR2 reads FQNNGV. This CDR3 reads CASRPTSGSSYEQYF. In nucleotides, the CDR3 is TGTGCCAGCAGACCCACTAGCGGGAGTTCTTACGAGCAGTACTTC.

As regards this clone: The same CDR3 also results from other DNA sequences found in this sample. V gene TRBV18 combines with J gene TRBJ1-4; D unresolved. This CDR3 has 13 residues. Germline V gene sequence: CDR1 KGHSH, CDR2 LQKENI. V was cut by 3 bases and J by 5 bases, with 7 bases left in between. Here the CDR3 reads CASSPSGNEKLFF. CDR3 DNA: TGTGCCAGCTCACCGTCGGGGAATGAAAAACTGTTTTTT. The variable domain in full, completed from reference TRBV18 and TRBJ1-4, reads NAGVMQNPRHLVRRRGQEARLRCSPMKGHSHVYWYRQLPEEGLKFMVYLQKENIIDESGMPKERFSAEFPKEGPSILRIQQVVRGDSAAYFCASSPSGNEKLFFGSGTQLSVL.

CDR3 nucleotide sequence: TGTGCCAGCAGTTTTAGTAGCGGGCACCTCACAGATACGCAGTATTTT. Its translation: CASSFSSGHLTDTQYF. The chain employs TRBV28 and TRBJ2-3; 7 bases are a match to TRBD2. The germline CDR1 and CDR2 sequences are MDHEN and SYDVKM. V lost 3 bases to trimming and J lost 2 bases; unmatched junction nucleotides: 8. The CDR3 spans 16 residues.

The count of this clone is one. The chain couples TRBV30 to TRBJ2-1; 8 bases align to TRBD2. Looked up from germline, CDR1 is GTSNPN and CDR2 is SVGIG (reference sequence). Losses at the gene ends were 4 bases for V and 5 bases for J; bases not matched to a gene: 7. There are 14 residues in the CDR3. In nucleotides, the CDR3 is TGTGCCTGGACGATAGCGGGGACCAACAATGAGCAGTTCTTC. Residues: CAWTIAGTNNEQFF.

This rearrangement joins TRBV28 to TRBJ1-1; 11 bases line up with TRBD1. The germline gives CDR1 MDHEN, CDR2 SYDVKM. The CDR3 covers 14 residues. With 6 bases clipped from V and 4 bases from J, the junction kept 4 bases outside the gene matches. CDR3 residues: CASSSGTGGTEAFF. The CDR3 DNA follows: TGTGCCAGCAGCTCCGGGACAGGGGGCACTGAAGCTTTCTTT.

The chain is built from TRBV7-3 and TRBJ2-2; maybe TRBD1 (6 bases). The V gene lost 5 bases and the J gene lost 7 bases, with 11 bases spanning the gap. The CDR3 has 13 amino acids. In germline, CDR1 is SGHTA, CDR2 FQGTGA. CDR3 in DNA: TGTGCCAGCAGCCCAGGGGTTAGCGGGGAGCTGTTTTTT. Translating it yields CASSPGVSGELFF.

This clone appeared a few times. This chain uses TRBV7-6 with TRBJ2-1; 7 nucleotides match TRBD1. Germline CDR1 SGHVS, CDR2 FNYEAQ. The CDR3 is made up of 17 amino acids. With 5 bases clipped from V and 4 bases from J, the junction kept 14 bases outside the gene matches. The CDR3 DNA follows: TGTGCCAGCAGCGCCAGACAGGGATCCATGGGGTACAATGAGCAGTTCTTC. It is translated as CASSARQGSMGYNEQFF.

The chain joins TRBV7-4 to TRBJ1-1; D is ambiguous. Germline V CDR1 and CDR2: SGHVT, SQSDAQ. Trimming left V 1 base short and J 0 bases short, with 9 bases between. The CDR3 is made up of 15 amino acids. The CDR3 coding sequence is TGTGCCAGCAGCTTAGTCGCGGGGATGAACACTGAAGCTTTCTTT. This codes for CASSLVAGMNTEAFF.

The gene calls are TRBV25-1 and TRBJ2-2, with D possibly TRBD1 on 5 matching bases. The V gene lost 5 bases and the J gene lost 6 bases, with 13 bases spanning the gap. This CDR3 is built from 14 residues. From germline, CDR1 is MGHDK and CDR2 SYGVNS. The CDR3 reads CASSQQEGAGELFF. CDR3 bases: TGTGCCAGCAGTCAACAGGAAGGCGCCGGGGAGCTGTTTTTT.

V gene TRBV14 combines with J gene TRBJ2-3, with D maybe TRBD2 (5 bases). This CDR3 is 15 amino acids long. Trimming removed 4 bases at V and 0 bases at J, with 11 bases between. Germline loops: CDR1 SGHDN, CDR2 FVKESK. This CDR3 is CASSPFRTSTDTQYF. CDR3 sequence (DNA): TGTGCCAGCAGCCCCTTCCGGACTAGCACAGATACGCAGTATTTT.

The rearrangement joins TRBV18 to TRBJ2-1, with D perhaps TRBD1 (6 bases). With 3 bases removed from V and 8 bases from J, the gap between germline ends came to 11 bases. The CDR3 is 13 residues long. Germline V gene lookup returns CDR1 KGHSH and CDR2 LQKENI. The CDR3 region has the DNA TGTGCCAGCTCACCGGGACATCGGTATGAGCAGTTCTTC. It yields the protein CASSPGHRYEQFF.

The rearrangement joins TRBV27 to TRBJ2-7, with D unclear. CDR3 length: 14 residues. Looked up from germline, CDR1 is MNHEY and CDR2 is SMNVEV (reference sequence). V gave up 3 bases and J gave up 4 bases, with 13 bases separating them. The CDR3 loop reads CASSLIYRSYEQYF. The CDR3, as DNA: TGTGCCAGCAGTTTGATCTACCGTAGTTACGAGCAGTACTTC.

CDR3 coding DNA: TGCGCCAGCAAGGAACTAACCTACAATGAGCAGTTCTTC. It is translated as CASKELTYNEQFF. This chain links TRBV5-1 with TRBJ2-1; D not resolved. The CDR3 length is 13 residues. V was pared by 6 bases and J by 2 bases, with 9 bases between. Per the germline V gene, CDR1 is SGHRS and CDR2 is YFSETQ.

The gene calls are TRBV7-9 and TRBJ1-4, with D uncertain. Per the germline V gene, CDR1 is SEHNR and CDR2 is FQNEAQ (reference sequence). Trimming removed 5 bases from V and 13 bases from J, with 23 bases in between. CDR3 size: 15 residues. CDR3 bases: TGTGCCAGCAGCCCTACGACGGCAGAGGGATCGGGACTGTTTTTT. Encoded protein: CASSPTTAEGSGLFF.

The chain uses TRBV6-1 and TRBJ2-2; 7 nucleotides align to TRBD1. The germline V gene encodes CDR1 MNHNS and CDR2 SASEGT. The CDR3 runs 13 residues. The CDR3 loop is CGSGQMNTGELFF. For the CDR3, the DNA is TGTGGATCGGGACAGATGAACACCGGGGAGCTGTTTTTT.